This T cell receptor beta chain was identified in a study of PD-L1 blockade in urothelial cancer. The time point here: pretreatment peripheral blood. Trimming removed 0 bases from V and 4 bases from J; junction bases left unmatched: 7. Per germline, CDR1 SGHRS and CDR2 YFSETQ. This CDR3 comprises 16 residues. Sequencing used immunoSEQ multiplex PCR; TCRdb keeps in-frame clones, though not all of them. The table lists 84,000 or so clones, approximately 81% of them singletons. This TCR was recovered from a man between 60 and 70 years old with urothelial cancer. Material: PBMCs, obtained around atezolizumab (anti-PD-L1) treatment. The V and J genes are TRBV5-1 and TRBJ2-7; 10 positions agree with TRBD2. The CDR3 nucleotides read TGCGCCAGCAGCTTGGGGCCTAGCGGGGGTAGATACGAGCAGTACTTC. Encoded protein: CASSLGPSGGRYEQYF.